A selection of T cell receptor beta chains follows, all from one sample in a study of CD8+ T cells in alopecia areata. Libraries were prepared by immunoSEQ multiplex PCR; TCRdb keeps only in-frame clonotypes and omits some of them. Seen here are about 160,000 clones, around 47% observed once, and the top ten hold approximately 7%. The sequencing input was CD4+ T cells sorted from blood. The receptor set was obtained from a human donor with alopecia areata. Each CDR3 is given with its conserved first and last residue. A D gene is named only where the DNA matches it firmly. Size tells how often a clone was seen (once, few, many) or the class of an expanded clone, and some rows leave it out.

cdr3_nt cdr3_aa d_call clone_size j_call v_call
TGTGCCAGCAAGAGACTAGAAAACTACGAGCAGTACTTC CASKRLENYEQYF . . TRBJ2-7 TRBV27
TGTGCCAGCAGCTTATCGCGGGATAACACAGATACGCAGTATTTT CASSLSRDNTDTQYF . . TRBJ2-3 TRBV7-2
TGCGCCAGCAGCTTGGCCACAGGGCGAGAGACCCAGTACTTC CASSLATGRETQYF . few TRBJ2-5 TRBV5-1
TGTGCCAGCAACACGGGACTCATCACAGATACGCAGTATTTT CASNTGLITDTQYF . . TRBJ2-3 TRBV5-4
TGTGCCAGCACCTACTTCCAGGGTAAGGAAGGTGAGCAGTTCTTC CASTYFQGKEGEQFF . . TRBJ2-1 TRBV6-1
TGTGCCAGATCCGGCCGGGATGGGAGCTCCTACGAGCAGTACTTC CARSGRDGSSYEQYF . . TRBJ2-7 TRBV28
TGTGCCAGCAGATACTTAGGGACAGGCCGAGATACGCAGTATTTT CASRYLGTGRDTQYF TRBD1 . TRBJ2-3 TRBV6-5
TGTGCCAGCAGATTCGTGGGGGGGATGAACACTGAAGCTTTCTTT CASRFVGGMNTEAFF . . TRBJ1-1 TRBV11-2
TGTGCCAGCAGTTTTGGGACTAGCGGGAGCGAGCAGTACTTC CASSFGTSGSEQYF TRBD2 . TRBJ2-7 TRBV27
TGTGCCAGCAGCCGAGGGGGGGCAGTCAATCAGCCCCAGCATTTT CASSRGGAVNQPQHF . few TRBJ1-5 TRBV28
TGTGCCTGGAGTCCACGGATGGGACAGCCCCAGCATTTT CAWSPRMGQPQHF . . TRBJ1-5 TRBV30
TGTGCCAGCAGTGAACTCGGAAACAATGAGCAGTTCTTC CASSELGNNEQFF . . TRBJ2-1 TRBV2
TGTGCCAGCAGTGACGCCGGGAGAATCTACGAGCAGTACTTC CASSDAGRIYEQYF . few TRBJ2-7 TRBV27
TGTGCCTGGAGTGTAGTTGGCAGGGGATATGAGCAGTTCTTC CAWSVVGRGYEQFF . . TRBJ2-1 TRBV30
TGTGCCTGGAGTCTGGGCGCAAACTATGGCTACACCTTC CAWSLGANYGYTF . . TRBJ1-2 TRBV30
TGTGCCAGCAATTTAGCAGGGTCCGATGAGCAGTTCTTC CASNLAGSDEQFF . . TRBJ2-1 TRBV2
TGTGCCAGCACTGTAGGACTGGAGCGGCCTGAGCAGTTCTTC CASTVGLERPEQFF . . TRBJ2-1 TRBV28
TGTGCCAGCAGCCCATACGCCCCGACTAGGCATGAGCAGTTCTTC CASSPYAPTRHEQFF . few TRBJ2-1 TRBV7-2
TGCGCCAGCAGCTTGGTTCCAGGGTCGATGGCTGGGGAGCTGTTTTTT CASSLVPGSMAGELFF . . TRBJ2-2 TRBV5-1
TGTGCCAGCAGCTTAGCGGGGGCAAATACAGATACGCAGTATTTT CASSLAGANTDTQYF . . TRBJ2-3 TRBV11-2
TGTGCCAGCAGCCAACTTACCGGGACAGGGAACACTGAAGCTTTCTTT CASSQLTGTGNTEAFF TRBD1 . TRBJ1-1 TRBV4-1
TGTGCCAGCAGCTTAGGGGGGCTCGCGGGAGGGTACTCCTACGAGCAGTACTTC CASSLGGLAGGYSYEQYF TRBD2 . TRBJ2-7 TRBV7-2
TGTGCCAGCAGCGGGGGACTATATGGCTACACCTTC CASSGGLYGYTF . . TRBJ1-2 TRBV9
TGTGCCAGCAGCCTAACCCAGGCAGATACGCAGTATTTT CASSLTQADTQYF . . TRBJ2-3 TRBV27
TGCAGCGTTGTTCGACACTTGAACACTGAAGCTTTCTTT CSVVRHLNTEAFF . . TRBJ1-1 TRBV29-1
TGCAGCGTTGTGGAACCCCCGGCTGGGGAGACCCAGTACTTC CSVVEPPAGETQYF . . TRBJ2-5 TRBV29-1
TGCAGCGGGAATACAGGGAACGAGCAGTACTTC CSGNTGNEQYF . . TRBJ2-7 TRBV29-1
TGTGCCAGCAAACGGCGAAGGGAGAACACTGAAGCTTTCTTT CASKRRRENTEAFF . few TRBJ1-1 TRBV6-5
TGTGCCAGCAGCTTTTCCCTAGCCAAAAACATTCAGTACTTC CASSFSLAKNIQYF . . TRBJ2-4 TRBV11-3